The 20 T cell receptor beta chains listed next were all sequenced from one sample in a study of T cell changes during pregnancy in multiple sclerosis. The table came from immunoSEQ multiplex PCR; TCRdb's copy has only in-frame clones and leaves some out. The table includes about 86,000 clones, approximately 90% detected once. Material: peripheral blood, obtained in the first trimester of pregnancy. Receptor source: a female donor in good health, enrolled as a control in a pregnancy study.

This rearrangement joins TRBV27 to TRBJ1-5; 8 bases align to TRBD1. This CDR3 spans 16 amino acids. CDR1 is MNHEY, CDR2 SMNVEV, per germline (reference sequence). Trimming removed 6 bases from V and 0 bases from J; junction bases left unmatched: 7. The DNA of the CDR3 is TGTGCCAGCAGATCCAGGGGGCTCCCTAGCAATCAGCCCCAGCATTTT. It yields the protein CASRSRGLPSNQPQHF.

CDR3 bases: TGTGCCAGCAGCGCCGACCACGGGGGTAGGGGCTACACCTTC. Protein product: CASSADHGGRGYTF. The genes are TRBV7-2 and TRBJ1-2, with D maybe TRBD1 (5 bases). V dropped 5 bases and J dropped 8 bases, with 18 bases sitting between them. Germline V CDR1 and CDR2: SGHTA, FQGNSA. The CDR3 spans 14 residues.

The chain has TRBV5-6 and TRBJ1-6; D is possibly TRBD1 (5 bases). CDR3 length: 12 residues. V lost 7 bases, J lost 10 bases, and 12 bases lay in between. Germline V gene data show CDR1 as SGHDT and CDR2 as YYEEEE. The CDR3 spells CASARRGSPLHF. The CDR3 bases are TGTGCCAGCGCCAGGAGGGGCTCACCCCTCCACTTT.

This chain connects TRBV6-1 to TRBJ1-6; D remains unclear. The CDR3 length is 14 residues. The V and J ends lost 6 bases and 0 bases respectively, with 6 bases between them. CDR1 is MNHNS and CDR2 is SASEGT in the germline V gene. The CDR3 region is CASRASSYNSPLHF. DNA for the CDR3: TGTGCCAGCAGAGCGAGCTCCTATAATTCACCCCTCCACTTT.

This clone occurred once. V gene TRBV30 combines with J gene TRBJ1-4, with TRBD1 matching over 9 bases. Trimming at V came to 4 bases and at J to 6 bases, leaving 3 bases not matched to a gene. This CDR3 has 13 amino acids. CDR1 GTSNPN and CDR2 SVGIG come from the germline V gene (reference sequence). The CDR3: CAWKGTGHEKLFF. The CDR3 region has the DNA TGTGCCTGGAAAGGGACAGGGCATGAAAAACTGTTTTTT.

The chain couples TRBV11-2 to TRBJ1-1; no reliable D call. Germline CDR1 and CDR2: SGHAT and FQNNGV. The CDR3 length is 14 residues. Trimming pared 3 bases from V and 0 bases from J, leaving 8 bases between. The DNA of the CDR3 is TGTGCCAGCAGCTTTGAGACTGTGAACACTGAAGCTTTCTTT. Translated: CASSFETVNTEAFF.

The chain couples TRBV6-1 to TRBJ1-5; D unclear. Germline CDR1 and CDR2: MNHNS and SASEGT. V was cut by 8 bases and J by 1 base, with 9 bases left in between. This CDR3 region has 13 residues. The chain's CDR3 is CASEVASNQPQHF. CDR3 coding DNA: TGTGCCAGCGAGGTGGCGAGCAATCAGCCCCAGCATTTT.

The chain recombines TRBV27 with TRBJ1-2; 9 nucleotides align to TRBD1. The V and J ends lost 6 bases and 8 bases, in that order; junction bases with no gene match: 10. The CDR3 is made up of 14 amino acids. Germline V gene lookup returns CDR1 MNHEY and CDR2 SMNVEV (reference sequence). The CDR3: CASRSEGQGYGYTF. Here the CDR3 DNA reads TGTGCCAGCAGATCGGAGGGACAGGGATACGGCTACACCTTC.

The rearrangement links TRBV7-9 to TRBJ1-1; TRBD1 matches at 7 bases. From germline, CDR1 is SEHNR and CDR2 FQNEAQ (reference sequence). The CDR3 is 15 residues long. V shed 5 bases and J 1 base; nucleotides not matched to a gene: 7. The CDR3: CASSENRQGNTEAFF. CDR3 sequence (DNA): TGTGCCAGCAGCGAAAACCGACAGGGGAACACTGAAGCTTTCTTT.

The V and J genes are TRBV7-9 and TRBJ1-1; D not certain. The CDR3 consists of 15 residues. CDR1 is SEHNR and CDR2 is FQNEAQ in the germline V gene (reference sequence). Trimming shortened V by 7 bases and J by 1 base, and 16 bases separated the two germline ends. The CDR3 is CASNPPYPENTEAFF. The CDR3 region has the DNA TGTGCCAGCAACCCCCCTTACCCAGAGAACACTGAAGCTTTCTTT.

The chain carries TRBV7-2 and TRBJ1-3; D remains unclear. V lost 5 bases and J 3 bases, leaving 14 bases between the germline ends. CDR3 size: 15 residues. Germline-derived CDR1 and CDR2 are SGHTA and FQGNSA. The CDR3, as DNA: TGTGCCAGCAGCGGCAAGAGGGCAGGTGGAAACACCATATATTTT. This gives the protein CASSGKRAGGNTIYF.

In this sample, this clone turned up a few times. The chain combines TRBV27 with TRBJ2-7; 10 bases match TRBD1. V gave up 9 bases and J gave up 2 bases; unmatched junction bases: 10. The CDR3 totals 15 residues. Per the germline V gene, CDR1 is MNHEY and CDR2 is SMNVEV (reference sequence). For the CDR3, the DNA is TGTGCCAGTTCCCTCGAGGGACAGGGGACCTACGAGCAGTACTTC. It translates to CASSLEGQGTYEQYF.

For the CDR3, the DNA is TGCGCCAGCAGCCCCGTCCCCGGGACAGCGAACACCGGGGAGCTGTTTTTT. Its translation is CASSPVPGTANTGELFF. The chain couples TRBV5-1 to TRBJ2-2; 7 nucleotides align to TRBD1. J was trimmed by 0 bases and V by 4 bases; bases with no gene match: 9. The CDR3 contains 17 residues. In germline, CDR1 is SGHRS, CDR2 YFSETQ.

This clone was counted once. The chain links TRBV6-6 to TRBJ2-2; tentatively, D is TRBD1 (5 bases). Trimming took 7 bases from V and 5 from J, leaving 14 bases between them. The CDR3 has 14 amino acids. Germline CDR1 reads MNHNY; CDR2 reads SVGAGI (reference sequence). CDR3 nucleotide sequence: TGTGCCAGCAATAGAATCGACAGAACCGGGGAGCTGTTTTTT. Its protein product is CASNRIDRTGELFF.

The J gene is TRBJ2-2, the V gene TRBV6-1; TRBD1 aligns across 7 bases. The CDR3 runs to 14 residues. Germline values: CDR1 MNHNS, CDR2 SASEGT. V lost 3 bases, J lost 5 bases, and 3 bases stayed unmatched. In DNA, the CDR3 is TGTGCCAGCAGTGAGGGACAGCTGACCGGGGAGCTGTTTTTT. Amino acid sequence: CASSEGQLTGELFF.

As DNA, the CDR3 is TGTGCCAGCAGCTTGGGTCCAGCGGGGGGATTTATTAAGCAGTACTTC. Translated: CASSLGPAGGFIKQYF. The V call is TRBV5-4, the J call TRBJ2-7; 9 bases match TRBD2. There are 16 residues in the CDR3. Unmatched junction bases numbered 12, after V lost 0 bases and J lost 8 bases. Germline lookup yields CDR1 SGHNT and CDR2 YYREEE (reference sequence).

CDR3 DNA sequence: TGTGCCATCAGTGACTCAGGGAGGGTGAACACTGAAGCTTTCTTT. Residues: CAISDSGRVNTEAFF. The V gene is TRBV10-3, the J gene TRBJ1-1; a weak D match, TRBD1 (5 bases). CDR3 length: 15 amino acids. The V gene's germline CDR1 is ENHRY and CDR2 SYGVKD. Deletions cut 3 bases from V and 0 bases from J, with 11 bases between.

The chain links TRBV7-3 to TRBJ2-2; the D gene is possibly TRBD2 (6 bases). Germline CDR1 and CDR2: SGHTA and FQGTGA. This CDR3 has 16 residues. V lost 0 bases, J lost 2 bases, and 10 bases lay in between. The CDR3 DNA reads TGTGCCAGCAGCTTAACCCCCGGGGGTAACACCGGGGAGCTGTTTTTT. It yields the protein CASSLTPGGNTGELFF.

The rearrangement joins TRBV6-1 to TRBJ1-1; 9 bases fit TRBD1. The germline gives CDR1 MNHNS, CDR2 SASEGT. The V segment lost 5 bases and the J segment 8 bases; nucleotides outside the gene matches: 6. This CDR3 has 13 residues. CDR3 bases: TGTGCCAGCAGTTCCACAGGGGGCTGGGAAGCTTTCTTT. This translates into CASSSTGGWEAFF.

For the CDR3, the DNA is TGTGCCAGCAGTTCCCGACTCACAGATACGCAGTATTTT. It yields the protein CASSSRLTDTQYF. This chain connects TRBV27 to TRBJ2-3; D gene unclear. V was clipped by 4 bases and J by 2 bases, with 7 bases between them. CDR1 MNHEY and CDR2 SMNVEV come from the germline V gene (reference sequence). The CDR3 has 13 amino acids.